The subject of this entry is one T cell receptor beta chain. This clonotype was recorded many times. There is no known antigen for this receptor. No base-level quality is on record; no much larger clone is a single base apart. The CDR3 sequence holds 11 residues, the cysteine and phenylalanine included. This entry keeps only the CDR3 DNA: 33 bases, framed from base 1. Cut back by 5 bases and 13 bases, the V and J ends lie 12 bases apart. For CDR1 and CDR2, the germline V gene (reference sequence) lists SEHNR and FQNEAQ. Library generation was performed with 5' RACE. The listed sequencing device is Illumina HiSeq 2000. A universal primer binding site was added through template switching, and the final cDNA carried a unique molecular identifier so that TCR cDNA molecules could be counted accurately. First-strand cDNA for TCR alpha and beta chains was synthesized from specific primers in the conserved constant-segment region. Each cDNA library was double barcoded, with a SMART-Mk sample barcode plus Illumina barcodes, to control for contamination. TruSeq adapter sequences and Illumina sample barcodes were added in two successive PCR steps. The Illumina HiSeq platform was used with custom primers to sequence TCR alpha and beta cDNA libraries. Processing in the source paper ran as follows. MiGEC processed the raw reads to extract unique molecular identifiers, while MiXCR was used to determine the CDR3 positions. Recombination models were inferred per individual with the repgenHMM and IGoR tools using an EM algorithm. Shared clonotype analysis was performed with the tcR package in R, normalizing sharing by the product of cloneset sizes. Out-of-frame nonproductive sequences were analyzed to study raw recombination free of thymic and clonal selection effects. Using fastp trimming at Q25 and MiXCR clonotype assembly, TCRdb reanalyzed the public sequencing data and kept in-frame beta chains. Identical CDR3 protein sequences are pooled into one entry, listed with their most common genes and DNA. It is TCRdb's table, rather than the study itself, that gives the V and J calls and clone size. Recorded for this sample are around 340,000 distinct CDR3 sequences; about 9% of them occurred a single time. The ten top clones hold under 9.5% of the sample.

This entry is derived from a study of identical twins (dated by TCRdb to the mid-2010s). Looking at the study overall: To test whether fetal clonotypes persist, this study deep-sequenced TCR alpha and beta repertoires from monozygotic twins, from unrelated adults of various ages, and from cord blood. Replicate twin experiments were performed at different times using different library preparation protocols to rule out contamination. What the work shows at the level of the full study, not this receptor alone: Recombination models systematically underestimated out-of-frame TCR alpha sharing in monozygotic twins but agreed with sharing between unrelated individuals. Abundant cord blood beta clonotypes had fewer insertions, young adult naive repertoires showed a similar but weaker trend, and memory repertoires showed no such trend. Compared with coincidental sharing between unrelated individuals, an excess of low generation-probability sequences was observed among out-of-frame TCR alpha sequences shared between twins. Zero-insertion analyses could be partly confounded by invariant T cells such as MAIT and iNKT, although diverse VJ usage argued against such confounding for most clonotypes. Because the same donors could not be followed over many years, the conclusions relied on cross-sectional statistical analysis. A weaker excess of twin sharing was found in beta out-of-frame sequences because the signal-to-noise ratio was lowered by fewer shared sequences.

Only healthy Caucasian donors were included. Three unrelated non-twin adults were additionally sequenced: a male aged 18 to 29, a male aged 50 to 60 and a female aged 50 to 60. Miltenyi CD45RO+ enrichment and human naive T-cell isolation kits were used to isolate memory (CD45RO+) and naive T cells from PBMC. The sequence joins TRBV7-9 to TRBJ2-1, with the identity of the D gene unclear. Sequencing was done on a sample of naive T cells sorted from blood. The cell subset or site label for this specimen denotes: cells isolated with a human naive T-cell isolation kit. The TCR sequence derives from a woman in her 50s in good health. CDR3 sequence: CASSPIFLQFF. DNA sequence: TGTGCCAGCAGCCCAATCTTTCTTCAGTTCTTC.